This TCR beta chain is drawn from a study of T cells in Graves' hyperthyroidism and ophthalmopathy. Looking at the study overall: Before any treatment, at initial diagnosis, peripheral blood was collected. Study-level findings and limits: From stable hyperthyroidism, ophthalmopathy was set apart by a 13 V-J model.

V was cut by 3 bases and J by 5 bases, with 4 bases left in between. CDR3 size: 11 residues. Many counts were recorded for this clonotype. Its antigen remains unknown. RNA transcripts served as the template for amplifying TCR beta CDR3 regions. The HTBI set primed first-round TCR CDR3 RT-PCR. TCRdb passed the multiplex PCR reads through MiXCR, listing each CDR3 protein once. The table lists about 360,000 distinct CDR3 sequences, roughly 12% of them singletons. The sample, blood from the first hyperthyroidism diagnosis, precedes any ophthalmopathy symptoms. The sample consisted of blood. The chain carries TRBV12-3 or TRBV12-4 and TRBJ2-5; D gene unclear. The origin of this receptor is a man aged 30 to 39 with Graves' hyperthyroidism that later progressed to Graves' ophthalmopathy. The CDR3 DNA sequence: TGTGCCAGCAGTTTCGGGGAGACCCAGTACTTC. Translation gives CASSFGETQYF.